This TCR beta chain is from a study of type 1 regulatory T cells (dated by TCRdb to the early 2020s). At the level of the whole study: An in vitro protocol by which a Tr1-enriched, alloantigen-specific CD4 T cell product named T-allo10 was generated was characterized in the study. Patients with hematological malignancies who were receiving allogeneic hematopoietic stem cell transplantation were the group in which T-allo10 was being clinically evaluated. Broader findings and caveats from the paper: Compared with non-Tr1 cells, Tr1 cells had a narrower TCR repertoire, and the study took this difference to reflect clonal expansion driven by alloantigen.

The table lists this clonotype with a few counts. The antigen it binds to is not known. The record has no base qualities; no much larger clone is one base away. The instrument given in TCRdb is Illumina MiSeq. TCRdb itself trimmed the public reads at Q25 with fastp, ran MiXCR and retained productive beta chains. Rows with one shared CDR3 protein collapse into an entry with the most common genes and DNA. A total of tens of thousands of distinct CDR3 sequences appear in this sample, roughly 20% of them only once. The ten largest clonotypes hold 7% to 10% of the sample. From the cysteine through the phenylalanine, the CDR3 covers 14 amino acids. The only DNA kept is the CDR3, 42 bases in frame from the first base. Taken from the germline V gene (reference sequence), the CDR1 and CDR2 loops are MNHEY and SMNVEV. Here V drops 10 bases and J drops 4 bases, and the junction holds 11 bases not matched to any gene.

The TCR sequence derives from a human donor in good health. Sequencing was done on a sample of cultured type 1 regulatory T (Tr1) cells, either the whole culture or a sorted fraction (not recorded which). The cell subset or site label on this specimen signifies: type 1 regulatory T cells sorted from the T-allo10 product. Recombination connected TRBV27 to TRBJ2-3, and TRBD1 aligns with 7 junction nucleotides. The sequenced DNA is TGTGCCACCCACCAAAGCCAGGGGGCAGATACGCAGTATTTT. It translates as CATHQSQGADTQYF.